A selection of T cell receptor beta chains follows, all from one sample in a study of blood T cell repertoires in COVID-19. Measured with immunoSEQ multiplex PCR; TCRdb has only the in-frame clones, and not every one. The sample holds about 300,000 clones, 85% to 90% seen once. Sequencing input: PBMCs or T cells enriched from blood (not recorded which). These receptors all come from a woman between 18 and 29 years old who had recovered from COVID-19. CDR3s include the opening cysteine and the closing phenylalanine or tryptophan. Each record gives: clone size, V gene, J gene, D gene, CDR3 protein, CDR3 DNA. D genes are given only for firm matches. Where a row states a size, it is once, few, many or the class of an expanded clone; other rows omit it.

clone_size: -
v_call: TRBV19
j_call: TRBJ1-6
d_call: -
cdr3_aa: CASSIRGGNSPLHF
cdr3_nt: TGTGCCAGTAGTATTCGGGGGGGTAATTCACCCCTCCACTTT

clone_size: -
v_call: TRBV6-5
j_call: TRBJ1-4
d_call: -
cdr3_aa: CASSTRGATNEKLFF
cdr3_nt: TGTGCCAGCAGCACCCGGGGGGCAACTAATGAAAAACTGTTTTTT

clone_size: -
v_call: TRBV11-2
j_call: TRBJ2-2
d_call: -
cdr3_aa: CASSLVQRQTGELFF
cdr3_nt: TGTGCCAGCAGCTTAGTTCAGCGGCAGACCGGGGAGCTGTTTTTT

clone_size: -
v_call: TRBV11-2
j_call: TRBJ1-4
d_call: -
cdr3_aa: CASSFTESEKLFF
cdr3_nt: TGTGCCAGCAGCTTCACGGAGAGTGAAAAACTGTTTTTT

clone_size: -
v_call: TRBV5-1
j_call: TRBJ1-2
d_call: -
cdr3_aa: CASSRGYGYTF
cdr3_nt: TGCGCCAGCAGTAGGGGCTATGGCTACACCTTC

clone_size: -
v_call: TRBV19
j_call: TRBJ2-7
d_call: TRBD2
cdr3_aa: CASSSREVAGYEQYF
cdr3_nt: TGTGCCAGTAGCTCTAGGGAAGTAGCGGGGTACGAGCAGTACTTC

clone_size: -
v_call: TRBV5-6
j_call: TRBJ1-1
d_call: TRBD1
cdr3_aa: CASSLASGQEMNTEAFF
cdr3_nt: TGTGCCAGCAGCTTGGCCAGTGGACAGGAGATGAACACTGAAGCTTTCTTT

clone_size: -
v_call: TRBV6-1
j_call: TRBJ1-1
d_call: -
cdr3_aa: CASSEGGVRTEAFF
cdr3_nt: TGTGCCAGCAGTGAGGGAGGGGTAAGGACTGAAGCTTTCTTT

clone_size: -
v_call: TRBV21-1
j_call: TRBJ2-5
d_call: -
cdr3_aa: CASSPKCNRGPEETQYF
cdr3_nt: TGTGCCAGCAGCCCCAAATGTAACAGGGGGCCGGAAGAGACCCAGTACTTC

clone_size: once
v_call: TRBV5-1
j_call: TRBJ1-1
d_call: -
cdr3_aa: CASSLSSFVTEAFF
cdr3_nt: TGCGCCAGCAGCTTGTCGAGTTTTGTAACTGAAGCTTTCTTT

clone_size: -
v_call: TRBV19
j_call: TRBJ2-7
d_call: -
cdr3_aa: CASSRDRPIGEQYF
cdr3_nt: TGTGCCAGTTCGCGGGACCGACCCATCGGCGAGCAGTACTTC

clone_size: once
v_call: TRBV2
j_call: TRBJ1-5
d_call: -
cdr3_aa: CASSDGQVAQPQHF
cdr3_nt: TGTGCCAGCAGTGATGGGCAGGTTGCTCAGCCCCAGCATTTT

clone_size: -
v_call: TRBV6-1
j_call: TRBJ1-2
d_call: -
cdr3_aa: CASSEREWTEANYGYTF
cdr3_nt: TGTGCCAGCAGTGAAAGGGAGTGGACTGAAGCTAACTATGGCTACACCTTC

clone_size: -
v_call: TRBV11-2
j_call: TRBJ1-3
d_call: -
cdr3_aa: CASSLAGSGGNTIYF
cdr3_nt: TGTGCCAGCAGCTTAGCAGGGTCTGGGGGAAACACCATATATTTT

clone_size: -
v_call: TRBV20-1
j_call: TRBJ1-4
d_call: -
cdr3_aa: CSASRGNVNEKLFF
cdr3_nt: TGCAGTGCTAGTAGGGGGAACGTCAATGAAAAACTGTTTTTT

clone_size: -
v_call: TRBV7-3
j_call: TRBJ2-1
d_call: TRBD2
cdr3_aa: CASSVSSGWANEQFF
cdr3_nt: TGTGCCAGCAGCGTTTCTAGCGGGTGGGCTAATGAGCAGTTCTTC

clone_size: -
v_call: TRBV6-5
j_call: TRBJ2-7
d_call: TRBD1
cdr3_aa: CGTGTGVPYEQYF
cdr3_nt: TGTGGCACCGGGACAGGGGTCCCCTACGAGCAGTACTTC

clone_size: -
v_call: TRBV9
j_call: TRBJ2-7
d_call: TRBD1
cdr3_aa: CASSVSDRGPYEQYF
cdr3_nt: TGTGCCAGCAGCGTATCGGACAGGGGGCCCTACGAGCAGTACTTC

clone_size: -
v_call: TRBV5-1
j_call: TRBJ1-2
d_call: -
cdr3_aa: CASSLETAYNYGYTF
cdr3_nt: TGCGCCAGCAGCTTGGAGACAGCCTATAACTATGGCTACACCTTC

clone_size: -
v_call: TRBV7-8
j_call: TRBJ1-1
d_call: -
cdr3_aa: CASSLDRDAEAFF
cdr3_nt: TGTGCCAGCAGCTTAGACAGGGACGCTGAAGCTTTCTTT

clone_size: once
v_call: TRBV3-1/TRBV3-2
j_call: TRBJ2-5
d_call: -
cdr3_aa: CASSQSVAAETQYF
cdr3_nt: TGTGCCAGCAGCCAATCCGTGGCGGCCGAGACCCAGTACTTC

clone_size: -
v_call: TRBV6-5
j_call: TRBJ1-3
d_call: -
cdr3_aa: CASISTGMGNTIYF
cdr3_nt: TGTGCCAGCATAAGCACAGGGATGGGAAACACCATATATTTT

clone_size: -
v_call: TRBV29-1
j_call: TRBJ1-2
d_call: -
cdr3_aa: CSVEQDNYGYTF
cdr3_nt: TGCAGCGTTGAGCAGGATAACTATGGCTACACCTTC

clone_size: -
v_call: TRBV18
j_call: TRBJ2-2
d_call: TRBD1
cdr3_aa: CASSRRTGGADTGELFF
cdr3_nt: TGTGCCAGCTCACGACGGACAGGGGGCGCGGACACCGGGGAGCTGTTTTTT

clone_size: once
v_call: TRBV6-5
j_call: TRBJ1-2
d_call: -
cdr3_aa: CASSYTVLGALTF
cdr3_nt: TGTGCCAGCAGTTACACAGTCCTAGGGGCCCTAACCTTC

clone_size: -
v_call: TRBV6-5
j_call: TRBJ2-2
d_call: TRBD1
cdr3_aa: CASSRDRGTGELFF
cdr3_nt: TGTGCCAGCAGTCGGGACAGGGGAACCGGGGAGCTGTTTTTT

clone_size: few
v_call: TRBV27
j_call: TRBJ1-1
d_call: -
cdr3_aa: CASSLSAGGTEAFF
cdr3_nt: TGTGCCAGCAGTTTATCGGCAGGTGGGACTGAAGCTTTCTTT

clone_size: -
v_call: TRBV2
j_call: TRBJ1-2
d_call: -
cdr3_aa: CASSDDRFRGYTF
cdr3_nt: TGTGCCAGCAGTGACGACAGGTTTCGTGGCTACACCTTC

clone_size: few
v_call: TRBV29-1
j_call: TRBJ1-1
d_call: -
cdr3_aa: CSVHRSVNTEAFF
cdr3_nt: TGCAGCGTCCACAGGTCGGTCAACACTGAAGCTTTCTTT

clone_size: -
v_call: TRBV27
j_call: TRBJ2-2
d_call: -
cdr3_aa: CASSLYWASNTGELFF
cdr3_nt: TGTGCCAGCAGTTTGTATTGGGCCTCGAACACCGGGGAGCTGTTTTTT

clone_size: -
v_call: TRBV29-1
j_call: TRBJ2-7
d_call: TRBD1
cdr3_aa: CSVESSGTGGYEQYF
cdr3_nt: TGCAGCGTTGAATCTTCTGGGACAGGGGGCTACGAGCAGTACTTC

clone_size: few
v_call: TRBV2
j_call: TRBJ2-1
d_call: -
cdr3_aa: CASSVERSEQFF
cdr3_nt: TGTGCCAGCAGTGTAGAGAGGAGTGAGCAGTTCTTC